This T cell receptor (beta chain) originates from a study of molecular identifiers for immune sequencing clone quantification. Study observations and caveats: Clones above 20 RNA copies contained over 98% of effector molecules and under 1% of naive molecules.

This clonotype was counted a few times. Antigen specificity is unknown. Preparation of naive CD8 libraries involved roughly 19,000 to 1,100,000 sorted cells and 10%, 30% or 50% RNA. V shed 5 bases and J shed 1 base, with 12 bases lying between them. Germline V gene lookup returns CDR1 MNHEY and CDR2 SMNVEV (reference sequence). CDR3 length: 14 residues. TCRdb re-called the PCR reads through MiXCR, storing one row per CDR3 protein. The sample shows 300,000 to 400,000 distinct CDR3 sequences, 20% to 25% of them seen only once. Material for sequencing was naive CD8+ T cells from blood, with Jurkat cell RNA spiked in. Specified subset: FACS-sorted CD8+CD4-CCR7+CD45RA+ naive T cells. The sequence derives from a human donor in good health. Some libraries in this study had Jurkat cell RNA spiked in. V is TRBV27 and J is TRBJ2-7, with D hard to call. DNA of the CDR3: TGTGCCAGCAGTGTGGGGTCAGTTTCCTACGAGCAGTACTTC. Its translation is CASSVGSVSYEQYF.